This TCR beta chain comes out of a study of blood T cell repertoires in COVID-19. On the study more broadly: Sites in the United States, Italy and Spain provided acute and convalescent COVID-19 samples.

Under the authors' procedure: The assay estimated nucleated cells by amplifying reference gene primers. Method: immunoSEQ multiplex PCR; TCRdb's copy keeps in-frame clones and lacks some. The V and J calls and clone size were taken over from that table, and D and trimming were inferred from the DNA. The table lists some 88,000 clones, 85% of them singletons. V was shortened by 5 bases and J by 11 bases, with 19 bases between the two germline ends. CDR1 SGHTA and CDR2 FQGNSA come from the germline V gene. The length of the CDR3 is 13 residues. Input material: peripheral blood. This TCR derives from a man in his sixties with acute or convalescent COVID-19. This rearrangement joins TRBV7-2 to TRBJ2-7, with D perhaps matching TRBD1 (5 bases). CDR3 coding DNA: TGTGCCAGCAGCAGAGAGGTTGCGGACACGGAGTACTTC. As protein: CASSREVADTEYF.